The next 17 T cell receptor beta chains were all read from a single sample in a study of shared clonotypes between healthy human individuals (dated by TCRdb to 2018 to 2020). Receptor libraries were prepared by the immunoSEQ multiplex PCR assay. Entries here come from immuneACCESS through TCRdb and include only in-frame sequences with V and J called. Some clones fail to appear in such tables; in the studies checked, an unresolved V gene covers under half of the shortfall, and the cause of the remainder is unknown. The sample records some 2,000,000 clones, 95% of which are singletons. The ten largest clones capture approximately 0.13% of the sample. Specimen: naive CD4+ T cells sorted from blood. The sample's cell subset or site label, decoded: CD45RA+ positively selected. These receptors originate from a man between 18 and 35 years old in good health.

The gene calls are TRBV7-2 and TRBJ2-1; D ambiguous. The V and J ends lost 8 bases and 1 base respectively, with 12 bases between them. The CDR3 length is 14 residues. Germline V gene data show CDR1 as SGHTA and CDR2 as FQGNSA. This CDR3 is CASCPVVSYNEQFF. The DNA for the CDR3 is TGTGCCAGCTGCCCGGTAGTATCCTACAATGAGCAGTTCTTC.

This chain links TRBV30 with TRBJ2-7, with 11 bases fitting TRBD1. The CDR3 runs to 15 residues. Trimming took 1 base from V and 4 from J; bases not matched to a gene: 6. Germline lookup yields CDR1 GTSNPN and CDR2 SVGIG (reference sequence). This CDR3 reads CAWSAGQGARYEQYF. CDR3 sequence (DNA): TGTGCCTGGAGTGCCGGACAGGGGGCGCGTTACGAGCAGTACTTC.

This sequence joins TRBV6-1 and TRBJ1-6; D is perhaps TRBD1 (6 bases). The CDR3 runs 14 residues. V gave up 3 bases and J gave up 9 bases, with 12 bases separating them. The V gene's germline CDR1 is MNHNS and CDR2 SASEGT. The CDR3 sequence: CASSDRGLSSPLHF. Written as DNA, the CDR3 is TGTGCCAGCAGTGATCGGGGGCTTAGTTCACCCCTCCACTTT.

Regarding this clone: The sample has other DNA sequences that encode this CDR3 too. The rearrangement links TRBV18 to TRBJ2-2, with 9 bases identical to TRBD1. Germline CDR1 and CDR2: KGHSH and LQKENI. CDR3 length equals 15 residues. The V segment lost 6 bases and the J segment 0 bases; nucleotides outside the gene matches: 2. The DNA of the CDR3 is TGTGCCAGCTCGCGACAGGGGGCGAACACCGGGGAGCTGTTTTTT. This translates into CASSRQGANTGELFF.

Here the CDR3 reads CASSRSGRIIDTQYF. The CDR3 nucleotides are TGTGCCAGCAGCCGTAGCGGGAGAATAATAGATACGCAGTATTTT. This chain connects TRBV7-2 to TRBJ2-3, with TRBD2 matching 9 bases. The CDR3 has 15 residues. Germline lookup yields CDR1 SGHTA and CDR2 FQGNSA. Trimming removed 5 bases from V and 5 bases from J; junction bases left unmatched: 8.

The V gene is TRBV7-2, the J gene TRBJ2-7; D call uncertain. CDR1 and CDR2 from the germline V gene are SGHTA and FQGNSA. Trimming removed 2 bases from V and 6 bases from J, with 8 bases in between. The CDR3 runs 12 residues. The DNA of the CDR3 is TGTGCCAGCAGCTTAAGACTTCCCGAGCAGTACTTC. As protein: CASSLRLPEQYF. Using reference TRBV7-2 and TRBJ2-7 for the parts outside the CDR3, the full variable domain is GAGVSQSPSNKVTEKGKDVELRCDPISGHTALYWYRQSLGQGLEFLIYFQGNSAPDKSGLPSDRFSAERTGGSVSTLTIQRTQQEDSAVYLCASSLRLPEQYFGPGTRLTVT.

The V gene is TRBV2, the J gene TRBJ2-2, with D uncertain. The CDR3 is made up of 15 amino acids. Germline V gene sequence: CDR1 SNHLY, CDR2 FYNNEI. The V gene lost 1 base and the J gene lost 6 bases, with 12 bases spanning the gap. Here the CDR3 DNA reads TGTGCCAGCAGTGAAGGGTCCTCCATTGCCGGGGAGCTGTTTTTT. Translated: CASSEGSSIAGELFF.

This rearrangement joins TRBV7-9 to TRBJ2-7, with D uncertain. The CDR3 runs 13 residues. With 5 bases removed from V and 3 bases from J, the gap between germline ends came to 11 bases. Germline V gene data show CDR1 as SEHNR and CDR2 as FQNEAQ (reference sequence). CDR3 region: CASSRDWIYEQYF. Here the CDR3 DNA reads TGTGCCAGCAGCCGAGACTGGATCTACGAGCAGTACTTC.

This sequence joins TRBV10-3 and TRBJ1-5, with D possibly matching TRBD1 (5 bases). V lost 10 bases to trimming and J lost 0 bases, with 16 bases between them. The CDR3 is 15 residues long. Germline loops: CDR1 ENHRY, CDR2 SYGVKD. CDR3 loop: CATFEGGTSNQPQHF. The DNA of the CDR3 is TGTGCCACGTTTGAAGGAGGGACTAGCAATCAGCCCCAGCATTTT.

The gene calls are TRBV5-1 and TRBJ1-4, with D perhaps matching TRBD1 (6 bases). V lost 1 base, J lost 7 bases, and 11 bases lay in between. Germline assignment: CDR1 SGHRS and CDR2 YFSETQ. CDR3 length equals 14 residues. The CDR3 here is CASSLSGDGEKLFF. The CDR3 DNA reads TGCGCCAGCAGCTTGTCAGGGGACGGTGAAAAACTGTTTTTT.

The chain employs TRBV29-1 and TRBJ2-5, with D perhaps matching TRBD1 or TRBD2 (5 bases each). The CDR3 runs to 11 residues. Trimming removed 7 bases at V and 5 bases at J, with 11 bases between. Germline V lookup: CDR1 SQVTM, CDR2 ANQGSEA. This chain's CDR3 is CSAGTGETQYF. The CDR3 DNA reads as TGCAGCGCAGGGACGGGTGAGACCCAGTACTTC.

The chain carries TRBV30 and TRBJ2-6; D gene unclear. The germline CDR1 and CDR2 sequences are GTSNPN and SVGIG (reference sequence). This CDR3 spans 12 amino acids. V was trimmed by 5 bases and J by 0 bases, leaving 2 bases between them. In DNA, the CDR3 is TGTGCCTGGTACTCTGGGGCCAACGTCCTGACTTTC. It translates to CAWYSGANVLTF.

This clone was recorded only once. The rearrangement uses TRBV4-1 and TRBJ2-7; no definite D call. Germline V gene sequence: CDR1 MGHRA, CDR2 YSYEKL. V shed 2 bases and J shed 3 bases, with 8 bases lying between them. The CDR3 has 13 residues. The CDR3 region has the DNA TGCGCCAGCAGCCAAACTCCCGACTACGAGCAGTACTTC. Translation gives CASSQTPDYEQYF.

This clone was seen a single time. The genes are TRBV7-8 and TRBJ2-7; 7 nucleotides align to TRBD2. The germline gives CDR1 SGHVS, CDR2 FQNEAQ. The CDR3 spans 14 residues. Trimming took 2 bases from V and 0 from J; bases not matched to a gene: 1. CDR3 sequence (DNA): TGTGCCAGCAGCTTACAGCGGGGCTCCTACGAGCAGTACTTC. Amino acid sequence: CASSLQRGSYEQYF.

The rearrangement links TRBV2 to TRBJ2-2; 7 nucleotides agree with TRBD2. The CDR3 loop spans 14 amino acids. After removal of 10 bases from V and 1 base from J, the junction contained 6 bases not matched to a gene. Germline-derived CDR1 and CDR2 are SNHLY and FYNNEI. The CDR3 bases are TGTGCCACCTCGGGGAGGGAGAACACCGGGGAGCTGTTTTTT. Its protein product is CATSGRENTGELFF. Drawing the rest from reference TRBV2 and TRBJ2-2, the complete variable domain is EPEVTQTPSHQVTQMGQEVILRCVPISNHLYFYWYRQILGQKVEFLVSFYNNEISEKSEIFDDQFSVERPDGSNFTLKIRSTKLEDSAMYFCATSGRENTGELFFGEGSRLTVL.

V is TRBV15 and J is TRBJ2-7; TRBD1 is a possible D gene (5 bases). Germline CDR1 is LNHNV and CDR2 is YYDKDF (reference sequence). The CDR3 covers 12 residues. Trimming took 6 bases from V and 6 from J, leaving 12 bases between them. The CDR3 sequence is CATRKGIGEQYF. In nucleotides, the CDR3 is TGTGCCACCAGGAAGGGGATAGGCGAGCAGTACTTC.

V gene TRBV10-3 combines with J gene TRBJ2-7; TRBD2 matches at 9 bases. CDR1 is ENHRY, CDR2 SYGVKD, per germline. CDR3 length equals 16 residues. The trim removed 0 bases at V and 2 bases at J, leaving 5 bases unmatched. The CDR3 reads CAISESASGNPYEQYF. In DNA, the CDR3 is TGTGCCATCAGTGAGTCGGCTAGCGGGAATCCCTACGAGCAGTACTTC.